What follows are 5 T cell receptor beta chains derived from one specimen sequenced in a study of T-cell reconstitution after alpha-beta-depleted transplantation in children. Preparing the TCRbeta library involved the use of unique molecular identifiers. TCRdb re-called the PCR reads through MiXCR, storing one row per CDR3 protein. The data contain approximately 520,000 distinct CDR3 sequences, roughly 33% of them seen just once; the ten biggest clones take up 2% to 3%. This specimen was PBMCs from the stem cell graft donor, taken from the stem cell graft. The receptors were gathered from a human donor who donated a stem cell graft to a child with aplastic anemia.

In this sample, this clonotype turned up many times. The V gene is TRBV18, the J gene TRBJ2-7; a weak D match, TRBD2 (5 bases). V was shortened by 8 bases and J by 0 bases, with 11 bases between the two germline ends. CDR1 is KGHSH, CDR2 LQKENI, per germline. The CDR3 is 13 amino acids. The DNA of the CDR3 is TGTGCCAGCAGTCCCGGACTCTCCTACGAGCAGTACTTC. Translating it yields CASSPGLSYEQYF.

The sample holds a few counts of this clonotype. The J gene is TRBJ2-5, the V gene TRBV7-2; D may be TRBD1 (6 bases). Germline CDR1 SGHTA, CDR2 FQGNSA. Trimming cost V 5 bases and J 3 bases, with 10 bases left between them. This CDR3 is built from 13 residues. The CDR3: CASSVRTEETQYF. CDR3 bases: TGTGCCAGCAGCGTTAGGACAGAAGAGACCCAGTACTTC.

The chain uses TRBV7-8 and TRBJ2-7; 9 bases fit TRBD2. The CDR3 loop spans 15 amino acids. Germline trimming cut 2 bases from V and 0 bases from J; bases unmatched to any gene: 2. From germline, CDR1 is SGHVS and CDR2 FQNEAQ. In DNA form, the CDR3 reads TGTGCCAGCAGCTTACAGCGGGAGGTCTCCTACGAGCAGTACGTC. Its protein is CASSLQREVSYEQYV.

This clonotype turned up a few times. V gene TRBV6-1 combines with J gene TRBJ2-6, with D hard to call. CDR3 length equals 17 residues. Germline values: CDR1 MNHNS, CDR2 SASEGT. V dropped 2 bases and J dropped 0 bases, with 11 bases sitting between them. The CDR3 sequence is CASSETIWSSGANVLTF. The CDR3 region has the DNA TGTGCCAGCAGTGAAACCATATGGAGCTCTGGGGCCAACGTCCTGACTTTC.

This clonotype was observed a few times. This sequence joins TRBV5-8 and TRBJ2-5, with a tentative D call TRBD1 (6 bases). Deletions cut 5 bases from V and 0 bases from J, with 14 bases between. Per the germline V gene, CDR1 is SGHTS and CDR2 is YDEGEE. The CDR3 is 15 amino acids. The CDR3 sequence is CASRRHRANQETQYF. The CDR3 DNA is TGTGCCAGCAGGCGCCACAGGGCCAACCAAGAGACCCAGTACTTC.